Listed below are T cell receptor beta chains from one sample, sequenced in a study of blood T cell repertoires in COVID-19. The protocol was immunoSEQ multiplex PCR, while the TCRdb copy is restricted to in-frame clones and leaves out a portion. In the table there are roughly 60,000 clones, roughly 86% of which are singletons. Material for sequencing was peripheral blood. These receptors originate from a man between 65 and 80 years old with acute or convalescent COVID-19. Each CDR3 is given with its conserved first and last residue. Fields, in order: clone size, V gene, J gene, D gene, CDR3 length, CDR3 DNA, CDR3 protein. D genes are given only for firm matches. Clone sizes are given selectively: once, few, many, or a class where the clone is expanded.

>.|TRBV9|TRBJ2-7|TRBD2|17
TGTGCCAGCAGCGTAGGCTCGGGACTAGCGGGAATATACGAGCAGTACTTC
CASSVGSGLAGIYEQYF
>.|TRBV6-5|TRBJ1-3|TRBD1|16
TGTGCCAGCAGTTATCCTTCAGGGGGGCCAGGAAACACCATATATTTT
CASSYPSGGPGNTIYF
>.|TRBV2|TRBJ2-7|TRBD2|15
TGTGCCAGCAGTACCGGCGGGGGGAGCTCCTACGAGCAGTACTTC
CASSTGGGSSYEQYF
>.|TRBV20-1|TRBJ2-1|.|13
TGCAGTGCTAGTGCCACTGGTTACAATGAGCAGTTCTTC
CSASATGYNEQFF
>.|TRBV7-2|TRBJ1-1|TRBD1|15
TGTGCCAGCAGCCCTGGACCGGGGACAGGGGGCGTAGCTTTCTTT
CASSPGPGTGGVAFF
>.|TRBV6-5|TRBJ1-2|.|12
TGTGCCAGTATTCTCAGATCGGGCACAGGATCCTTC
CASILRSGTGSF
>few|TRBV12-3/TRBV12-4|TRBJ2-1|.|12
TGTGCCAGCAGCTTCACGACAGGCGAGCAGTTCTTC
CASSFTTGEQFF
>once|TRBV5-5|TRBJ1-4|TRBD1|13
TGTGCCAGCAGTAGACAGGGGGGTGAAAAACTGTTTTTT
CASSRQGGEKLFF
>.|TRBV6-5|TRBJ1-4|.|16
TGTGCCAGCAGTTACTCCTACGGAGCAACTAATGAAAAACTGTTTTTT
CASSYSYGATNEKLFF
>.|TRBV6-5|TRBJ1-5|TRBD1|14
TGTGCCAGCGGCATAGACAGGGGCAATCAGCCCCAGCATTTT
CASGIDRGNQPQHF
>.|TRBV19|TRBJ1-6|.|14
TGTGCCAGTACCCCGGGACAAGACTATTCACCCCTCCACTTT
CASTPGQDYSPLHF
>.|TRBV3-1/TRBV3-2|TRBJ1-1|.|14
TGTGCCAGCAGCCCTTGGAGGACTAACACTGAAGCTTTCTTT
CASSPWRTNTEAFF
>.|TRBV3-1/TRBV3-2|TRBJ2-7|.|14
TGTGCCAGCAGCCACCCAAACAAGGAGTACGAGCAGTACTTC
CASSHPNKEYEQYF
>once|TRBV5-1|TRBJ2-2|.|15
TGCGCCAGCAGCTTGGGTGCAGCGAACACCGGGGAGCTGTTTTTT
CASSLGAANTGELFF
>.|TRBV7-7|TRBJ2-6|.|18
TGTGCCAGCAGCTCAGGAGGGACTGCGAGCTCTGGGGCCAACGTCCTGACTTTC
CASSSGGTASSGANVLTF
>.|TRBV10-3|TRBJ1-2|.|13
TGTGCCATCAGTGCGCCCCAGGGATCGGGCTACACCTTC
CAISAPQGSGYTF
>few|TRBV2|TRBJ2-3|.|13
TGTGCCAGTGGAGGGCCATTCACAGATACGCAGTATTTT
CASGGPFTDTQYF
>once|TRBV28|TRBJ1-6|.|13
TGTGCCAGCCGCCGGGGGGGTTACTCACCCCTCCACTTT
CASRRGGYSPLHF
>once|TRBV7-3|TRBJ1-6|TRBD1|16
TGTGCCAGCAGCTTAACCTCCGGGACAGTGAATTCACCCCTCCACTTT
CASSLTSGTVNSPLHF
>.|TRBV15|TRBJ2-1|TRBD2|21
TGTGCCACCAGCAGAGATTACCAGTTATCTAGCGGGAGGGGGGCTTACAATGAGCAGTTCTTC
CATSRDYQLSSGRGAYNEQFF
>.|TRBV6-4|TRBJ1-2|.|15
TGTGCCAGCAGTGATTACGGGGGGCTTGACTATGGCTACACCTTC
CASSDYGGLDYGYTF
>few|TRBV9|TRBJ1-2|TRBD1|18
TGTGCCAGCAGCGGCAATCCGGGACAGGGGGGGATTTACTATGGCTACACCTTC
CASSGNPGQGGIYYGYTF
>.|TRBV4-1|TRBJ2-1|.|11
TGCGCCAGCAGCCAAGGCGGTGAGCAGTTCTTC
CASSQGGEQFF